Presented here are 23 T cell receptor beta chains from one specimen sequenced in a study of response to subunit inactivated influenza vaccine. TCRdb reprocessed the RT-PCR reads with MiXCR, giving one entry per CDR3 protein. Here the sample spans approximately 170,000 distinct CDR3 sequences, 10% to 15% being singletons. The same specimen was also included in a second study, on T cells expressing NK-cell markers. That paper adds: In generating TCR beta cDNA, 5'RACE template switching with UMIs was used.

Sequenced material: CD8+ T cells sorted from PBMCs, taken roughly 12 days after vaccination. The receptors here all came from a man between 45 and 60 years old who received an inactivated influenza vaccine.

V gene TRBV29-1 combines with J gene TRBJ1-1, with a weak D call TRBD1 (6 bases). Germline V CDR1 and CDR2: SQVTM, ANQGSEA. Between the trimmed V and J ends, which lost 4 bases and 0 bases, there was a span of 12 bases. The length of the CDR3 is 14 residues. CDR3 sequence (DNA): TGCAGCGTTGGGAGGGGGGCGTTGAACACTGAAGCTTTCTTT. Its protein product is CSVGRGALNTEAFF.

The CDR3 sequence: CASSSPPVSGQSLSNEQFF. The DNA of the CDR3 is TGTGCCAGCAGCTCCCCCCCGGTCTCGGGACAGAGCCTAAGCAATGAGCAGTTCTTC. The rearrangement uses TRBV7-6 and TRBJ2-1; 7 bases are a match to TRBD1. V shed 4 bases, J shed 6 bases, and the junction held 21 bases outside the gene matches. Germline-derived CDR1 and CDR2 are SGHVS and FNYEAQ. This CDR3 is built from 19 residues.

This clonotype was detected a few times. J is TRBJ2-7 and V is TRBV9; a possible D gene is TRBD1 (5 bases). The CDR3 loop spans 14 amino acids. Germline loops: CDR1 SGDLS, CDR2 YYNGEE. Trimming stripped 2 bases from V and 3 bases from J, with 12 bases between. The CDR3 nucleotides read TGTGCCAGCAGCGTCGGCAGGGCCGGCTACGAGCAGTACTTC. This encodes CASSVGRAGYEQYF.

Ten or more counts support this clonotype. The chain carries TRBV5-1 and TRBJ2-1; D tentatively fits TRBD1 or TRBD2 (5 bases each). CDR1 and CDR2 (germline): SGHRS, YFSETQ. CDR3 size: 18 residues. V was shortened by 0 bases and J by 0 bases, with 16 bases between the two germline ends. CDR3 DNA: TGCGCCAGCAGCTTGGCCAGTCTCGGGGCGAGCTCCTACAATGAGCAGTTCTTC. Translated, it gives CASSLASLGASSYNEQFF.

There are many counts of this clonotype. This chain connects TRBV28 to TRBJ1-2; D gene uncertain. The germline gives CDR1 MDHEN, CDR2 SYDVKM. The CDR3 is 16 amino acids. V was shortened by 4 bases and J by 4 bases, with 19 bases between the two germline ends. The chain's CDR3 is CASSSPTLNWGYGYTF. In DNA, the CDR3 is TGTGCCAGCAGTTCCCCGACACTGAACTGGGGCTATGGCTACACCTTC.

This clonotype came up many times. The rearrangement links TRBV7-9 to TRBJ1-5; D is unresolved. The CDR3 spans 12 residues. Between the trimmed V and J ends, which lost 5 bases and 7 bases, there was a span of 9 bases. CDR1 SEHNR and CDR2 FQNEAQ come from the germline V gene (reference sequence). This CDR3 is CASSLAGQPQHF. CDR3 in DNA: TGTGCCAGCAGCCTCGCAGGACAGCCCCAGCATTTT.

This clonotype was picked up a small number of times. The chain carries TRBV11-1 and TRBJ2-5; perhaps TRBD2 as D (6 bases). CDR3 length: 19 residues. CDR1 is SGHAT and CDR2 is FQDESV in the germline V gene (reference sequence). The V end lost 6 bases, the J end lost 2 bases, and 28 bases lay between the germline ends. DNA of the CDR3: TGTGCCAGCAGTCATCAACCGCGAGTGGCGGGGCCGCGGCAAGAGACCCAGTACTTC. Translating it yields CASSHQPRVAGPRQETQYF.

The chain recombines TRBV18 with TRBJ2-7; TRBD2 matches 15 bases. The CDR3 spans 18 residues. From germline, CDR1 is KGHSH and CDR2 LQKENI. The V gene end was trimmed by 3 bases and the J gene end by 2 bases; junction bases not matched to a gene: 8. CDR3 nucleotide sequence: TGTGCCAGCTCACCGCCGGGACTAGCGGGAGGCCAGCCCTACGAGCAGTACTTC. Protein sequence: CASSPPGLAGGQPYEQYF.

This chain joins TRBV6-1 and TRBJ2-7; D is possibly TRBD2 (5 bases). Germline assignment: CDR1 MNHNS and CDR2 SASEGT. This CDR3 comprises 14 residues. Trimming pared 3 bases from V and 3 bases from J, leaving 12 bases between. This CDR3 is CASSEGGPDYEQYF. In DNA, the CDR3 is TGTGCCAGCAGTGAGGGCGGGCCAGACTACGAGCAGTACTTC.

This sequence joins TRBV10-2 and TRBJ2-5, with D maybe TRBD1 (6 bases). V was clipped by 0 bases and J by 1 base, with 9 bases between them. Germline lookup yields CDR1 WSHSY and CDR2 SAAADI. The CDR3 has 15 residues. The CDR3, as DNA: TGCGCCAGCAGTGAGTCGGACAGATTCCAAGAGACCCAGTACTTC. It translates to CASSESDRFQETQYF.

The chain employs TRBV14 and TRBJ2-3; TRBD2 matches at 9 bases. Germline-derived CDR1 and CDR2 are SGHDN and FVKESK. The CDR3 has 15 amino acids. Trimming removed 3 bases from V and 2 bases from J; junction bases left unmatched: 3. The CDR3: CASSHRLAVTDTQYF. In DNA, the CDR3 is TGTGCCAGCAGCCATAGACTAGCGGTCACAGATACGCAGTATTTT.

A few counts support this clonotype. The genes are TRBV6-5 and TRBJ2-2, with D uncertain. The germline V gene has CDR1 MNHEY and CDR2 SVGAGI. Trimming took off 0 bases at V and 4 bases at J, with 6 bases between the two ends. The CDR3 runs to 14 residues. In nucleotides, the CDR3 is TGTGCCAGCAGTTACTCGATAGGCACCGGGGAGCTGTTTTTT. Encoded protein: CASSYSIGTGELFF.

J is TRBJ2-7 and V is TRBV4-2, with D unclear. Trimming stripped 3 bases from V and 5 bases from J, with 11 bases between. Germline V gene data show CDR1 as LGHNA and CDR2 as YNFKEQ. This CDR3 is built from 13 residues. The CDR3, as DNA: TGTGCCAGCAGCCAGTGGGTTGGGGACGAGCAGTACTTC. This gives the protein CASSQWVGDEQYF.

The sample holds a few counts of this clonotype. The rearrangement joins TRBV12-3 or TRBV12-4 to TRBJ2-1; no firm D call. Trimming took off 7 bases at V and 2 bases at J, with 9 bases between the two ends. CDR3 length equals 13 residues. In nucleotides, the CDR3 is TGTGCCAGCAACTTTGGGGCCTACAATGAGCAGTTCTTC. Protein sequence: CASNFGAYNEQFF.

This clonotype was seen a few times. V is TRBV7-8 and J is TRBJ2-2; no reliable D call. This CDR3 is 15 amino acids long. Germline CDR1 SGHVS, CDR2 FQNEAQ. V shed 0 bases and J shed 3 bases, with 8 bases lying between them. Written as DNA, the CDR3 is TGTGCCAGCAGCTTAGCTAGGTCCTACACCGGGGAGCTGTTTTTT. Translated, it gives CASSLARSYTGELFF.

CDR3 in DNA: TGCGCCAGCAGCCAAGATCCCCCCCGGGACTACAATGAGCAGTTCTTC. Translating gives CASSQDPPRDYNEQFF. This chain links TRBV4-3 with TRBJ2-1, with D possibly being TRBD2 (5 bases). The CDR3 contains 16 residues. Trimming stripped 0 bases from V and 3 bases from J, with 12 bases between. Germline-derived CDR1 and CDR2 are LGHNA and YSLEER.

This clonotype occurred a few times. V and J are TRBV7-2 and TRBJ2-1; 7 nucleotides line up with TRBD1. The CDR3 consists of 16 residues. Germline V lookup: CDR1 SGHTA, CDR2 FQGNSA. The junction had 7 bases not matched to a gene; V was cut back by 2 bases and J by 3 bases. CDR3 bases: TGTGCCAGCAGCTTACTAGGGGGCGAGAACTACAATGAGCAGTTCTTC. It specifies CASSLLGGENYNEQFF.

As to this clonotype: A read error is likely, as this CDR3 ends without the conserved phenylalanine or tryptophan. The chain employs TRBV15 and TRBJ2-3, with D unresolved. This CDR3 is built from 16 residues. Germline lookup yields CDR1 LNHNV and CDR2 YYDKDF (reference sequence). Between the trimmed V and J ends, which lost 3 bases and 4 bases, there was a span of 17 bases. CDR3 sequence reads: CATSSRTEDMADTQYS. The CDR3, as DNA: TGTGCCACCAGCAGCCGGACCGAGGATATGGCAGATACGCAGTATTCT.

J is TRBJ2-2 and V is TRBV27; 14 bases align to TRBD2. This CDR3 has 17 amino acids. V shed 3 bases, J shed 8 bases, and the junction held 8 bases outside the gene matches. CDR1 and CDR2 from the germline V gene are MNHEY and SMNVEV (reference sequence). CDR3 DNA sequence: TGTGCCAGCAGTTTCCAGGGACTAGCGGGAGTAGGTGGGGAGCTGTTTTTT. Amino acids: CASSFQGLAGVGGELFF.

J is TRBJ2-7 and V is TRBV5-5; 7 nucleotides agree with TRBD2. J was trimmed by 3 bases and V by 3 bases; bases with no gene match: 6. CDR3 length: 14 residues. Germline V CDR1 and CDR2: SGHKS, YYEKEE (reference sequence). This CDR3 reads CASSSGLGYYEQYF. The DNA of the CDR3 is TGTGCCAGCAGCTCCGGACTAGGTTACTACGAGCAGTACTTC. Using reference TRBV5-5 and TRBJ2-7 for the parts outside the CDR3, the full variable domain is DAGVTQSPTHLIKTRGQQVTLRCSPISGHKSVSWYQQVLGQGPQFIFQYYEKEERGRGNFPDRFSARQFPNYSSELNVNALLLGDSALYLCASSSGLGYYEQYFGPGTRLTVT.

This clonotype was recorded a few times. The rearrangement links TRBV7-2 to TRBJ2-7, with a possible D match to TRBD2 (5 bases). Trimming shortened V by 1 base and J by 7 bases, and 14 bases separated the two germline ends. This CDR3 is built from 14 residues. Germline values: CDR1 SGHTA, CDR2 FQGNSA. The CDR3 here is CASSLGRSTGEQYF. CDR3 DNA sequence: TGTGCCAGCAGCTTAGGACGGAGCACGGGGGAGCAGTACTTC.

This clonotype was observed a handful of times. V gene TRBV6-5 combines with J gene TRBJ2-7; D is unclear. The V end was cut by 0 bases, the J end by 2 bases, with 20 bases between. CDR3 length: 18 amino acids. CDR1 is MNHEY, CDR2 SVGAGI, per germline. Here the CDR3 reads CASSYSVGVMGTAYEQYF. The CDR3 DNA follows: TGTGCCAGCAGTTACTCGGTAGGCGTGATGGGAACTGCCTACGAGCAGTACTTC.

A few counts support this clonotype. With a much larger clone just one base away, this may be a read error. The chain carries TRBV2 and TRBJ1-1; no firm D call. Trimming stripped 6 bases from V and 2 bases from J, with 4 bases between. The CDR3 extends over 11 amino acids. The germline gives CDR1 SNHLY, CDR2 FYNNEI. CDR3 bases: TGTGCCAGCAGGGGAAACACTGAAGCTTTCTTT. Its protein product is CASRGNTEAFF.